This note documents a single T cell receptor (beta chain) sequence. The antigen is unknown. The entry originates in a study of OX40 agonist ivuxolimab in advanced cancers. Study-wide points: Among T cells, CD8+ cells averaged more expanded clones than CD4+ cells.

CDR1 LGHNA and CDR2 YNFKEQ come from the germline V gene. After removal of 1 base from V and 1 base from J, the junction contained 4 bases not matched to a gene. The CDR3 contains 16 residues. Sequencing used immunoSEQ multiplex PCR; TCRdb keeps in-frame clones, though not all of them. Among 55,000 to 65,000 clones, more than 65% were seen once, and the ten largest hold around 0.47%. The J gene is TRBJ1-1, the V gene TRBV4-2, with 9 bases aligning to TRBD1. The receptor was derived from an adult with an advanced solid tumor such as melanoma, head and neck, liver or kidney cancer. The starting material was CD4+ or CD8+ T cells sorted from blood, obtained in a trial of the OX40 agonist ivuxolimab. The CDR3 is CASSQGTGGTNTEAFF. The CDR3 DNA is TGTGCCAGCAGCCAAGGTACAGGGGGCACGAACACTGAAGCTTTCTTT.